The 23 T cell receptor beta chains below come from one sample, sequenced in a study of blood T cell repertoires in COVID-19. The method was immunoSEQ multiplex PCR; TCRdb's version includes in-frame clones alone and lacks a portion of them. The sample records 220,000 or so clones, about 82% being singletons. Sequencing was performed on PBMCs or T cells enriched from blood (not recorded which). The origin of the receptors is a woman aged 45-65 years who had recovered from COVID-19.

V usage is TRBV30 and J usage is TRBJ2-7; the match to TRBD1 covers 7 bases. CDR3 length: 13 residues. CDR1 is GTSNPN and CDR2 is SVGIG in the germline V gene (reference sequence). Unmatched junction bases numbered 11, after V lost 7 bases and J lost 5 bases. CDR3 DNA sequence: TGTGCCTCCGACAGGGTATACCCGGACGAGCAGTACTTC. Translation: CASDRVYPDEQYF.

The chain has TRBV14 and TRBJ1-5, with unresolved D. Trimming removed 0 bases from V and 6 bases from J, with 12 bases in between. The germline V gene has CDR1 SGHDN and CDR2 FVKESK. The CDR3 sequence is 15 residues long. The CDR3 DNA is TGTGCCAGCAGCCAAGATCGACCGGGAAGTCAGCCCCAGCATTTT. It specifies CASSQDRPGSQPQHF. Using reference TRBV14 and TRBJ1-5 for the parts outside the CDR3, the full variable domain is EAGVTQFPSHSVIEKGQTVTLRCDPISGHDNLYWYRRVMGKEIKFLLHFVKESKQDESGMPNNRFLAERTGGTYSTLKVQPAELEDSGVYFCASSQDRPGSQPQHFGDGTRLSIL.

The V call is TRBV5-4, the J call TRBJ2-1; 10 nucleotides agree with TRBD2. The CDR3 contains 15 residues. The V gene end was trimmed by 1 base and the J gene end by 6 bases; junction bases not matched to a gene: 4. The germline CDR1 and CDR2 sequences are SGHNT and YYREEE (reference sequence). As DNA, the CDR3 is TGTGCCAGCAGCTTGTTAGCGGGGGGTATCAATGAGCAGTTCTTC. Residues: CASSLLAGGINEQFF.

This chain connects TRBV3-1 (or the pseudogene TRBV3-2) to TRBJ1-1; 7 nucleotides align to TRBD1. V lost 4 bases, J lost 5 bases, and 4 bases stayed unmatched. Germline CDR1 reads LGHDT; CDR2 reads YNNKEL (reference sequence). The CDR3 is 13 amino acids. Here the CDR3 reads CASSPGGRTEAFF. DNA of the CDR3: TGTGCCAGCAGCCCAGGGGGACGGACTGAAGCTTTCTTT.

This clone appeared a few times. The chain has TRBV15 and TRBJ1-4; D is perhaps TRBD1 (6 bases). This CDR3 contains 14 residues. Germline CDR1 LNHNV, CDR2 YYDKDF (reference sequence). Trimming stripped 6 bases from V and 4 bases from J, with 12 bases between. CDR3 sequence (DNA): TGTGCCACCAGGCTCACAGGGCGTAATGAAAAACTGTTTTTT. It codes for CATRLTGRNEKLFF.

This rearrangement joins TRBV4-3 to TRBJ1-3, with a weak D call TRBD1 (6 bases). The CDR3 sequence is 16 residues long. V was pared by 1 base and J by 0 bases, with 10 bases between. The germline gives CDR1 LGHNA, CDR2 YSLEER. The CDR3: CASSQGTGNSGNTIYF. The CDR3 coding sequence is TGCGCCAGCAGCCAAGGTACAGGGAACTCTGGAAACACCATATATTTT.

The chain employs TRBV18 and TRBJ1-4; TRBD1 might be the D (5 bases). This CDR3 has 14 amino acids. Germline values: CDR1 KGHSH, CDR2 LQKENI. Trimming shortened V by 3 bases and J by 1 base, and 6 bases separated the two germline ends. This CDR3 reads CASSPQGTNEKLFF. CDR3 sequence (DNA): TGTGCCAGCTCACCGCAGGGAACTAATGAAAAACTGTTTTTT.

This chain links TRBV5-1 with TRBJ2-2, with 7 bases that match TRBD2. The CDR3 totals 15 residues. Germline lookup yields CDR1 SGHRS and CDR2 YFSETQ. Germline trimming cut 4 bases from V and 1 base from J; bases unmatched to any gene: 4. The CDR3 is CASSASGMNTGELFF. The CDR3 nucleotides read TGCGCCAGCAGCGCCAGCGGGATGAACACCGGGGAGCTGTTTTTT.

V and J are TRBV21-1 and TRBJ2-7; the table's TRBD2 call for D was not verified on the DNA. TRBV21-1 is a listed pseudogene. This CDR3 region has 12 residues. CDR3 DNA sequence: TGTGCCAGCATGCGTGTCCCCTACGAGCAGTACTTC. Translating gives CASMRVPYEQYF.

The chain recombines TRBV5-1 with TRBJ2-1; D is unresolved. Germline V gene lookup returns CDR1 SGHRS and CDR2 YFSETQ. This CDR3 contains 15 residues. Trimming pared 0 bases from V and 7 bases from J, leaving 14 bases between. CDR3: CASSLEWRRNNEQFF. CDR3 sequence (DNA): TGCGCCAGCAGCTTGGAATGGCGGCGGAATAATGAGCAGTTCTTC.

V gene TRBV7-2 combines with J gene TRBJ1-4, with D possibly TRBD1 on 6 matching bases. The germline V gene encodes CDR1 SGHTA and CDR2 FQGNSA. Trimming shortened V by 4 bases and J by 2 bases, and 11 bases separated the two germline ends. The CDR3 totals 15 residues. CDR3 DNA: TGTGCCAGCAGCTCCGACAGGTCGACTAATGAAAAACTGTTTTTT. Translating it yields CASSSDRSTNEKLFF.

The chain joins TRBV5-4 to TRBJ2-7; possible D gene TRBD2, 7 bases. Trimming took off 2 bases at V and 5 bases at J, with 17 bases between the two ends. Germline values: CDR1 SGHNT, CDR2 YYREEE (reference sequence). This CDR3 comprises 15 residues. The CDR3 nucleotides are TGTGCCAGCAGCTTAGGGGGGAGGGCCGGGAACGAGCAGTACTTC. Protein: CASSLGGRAGNEQYF.

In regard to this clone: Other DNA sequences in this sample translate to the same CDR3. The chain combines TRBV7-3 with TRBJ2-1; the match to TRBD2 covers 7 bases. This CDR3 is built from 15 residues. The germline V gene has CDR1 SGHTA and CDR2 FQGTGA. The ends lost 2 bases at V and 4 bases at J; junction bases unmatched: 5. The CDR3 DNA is TGTGCCAGCAGCTTAGCGGGAGTCTCATACAATGAGCAGTTCTTC. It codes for CASSLAGVSYNEQFF.

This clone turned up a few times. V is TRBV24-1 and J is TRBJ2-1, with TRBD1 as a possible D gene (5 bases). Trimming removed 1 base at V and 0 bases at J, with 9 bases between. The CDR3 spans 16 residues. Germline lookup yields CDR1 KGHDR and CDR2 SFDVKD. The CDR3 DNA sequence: TGTGCCACCAGTGATTTACAGGCCAACTCCTACAATGAGCAGTTCTTC. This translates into CATSDLQANSYNEQFF.

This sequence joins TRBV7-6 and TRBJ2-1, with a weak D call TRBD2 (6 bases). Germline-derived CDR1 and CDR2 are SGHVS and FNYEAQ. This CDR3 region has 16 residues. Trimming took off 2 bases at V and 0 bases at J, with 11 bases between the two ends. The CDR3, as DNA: TGTGCCAGCAGCTTACAGGTGGGAGGCTCCTACAATGAGCAGTTCTTC. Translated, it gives CASSLQVGGSYNEQFF.

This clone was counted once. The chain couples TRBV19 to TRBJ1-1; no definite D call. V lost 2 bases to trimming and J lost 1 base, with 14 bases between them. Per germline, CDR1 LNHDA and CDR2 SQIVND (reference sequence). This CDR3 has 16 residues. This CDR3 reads CASSIKRRMTNTEAFF. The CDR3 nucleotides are TGTGCCAGTAGTATAAAAAGGAGGATGACGAACACTGAAGCTTTCTTT.

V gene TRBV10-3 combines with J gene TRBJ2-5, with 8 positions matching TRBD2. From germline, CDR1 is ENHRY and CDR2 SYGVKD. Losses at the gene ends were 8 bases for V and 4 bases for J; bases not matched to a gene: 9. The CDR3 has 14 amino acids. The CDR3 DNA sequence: TGTGCCATCGCCGGGAGGGGGTACGGAGAGACCCAGTACTTC. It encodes CAIAGRGYGETQYF.

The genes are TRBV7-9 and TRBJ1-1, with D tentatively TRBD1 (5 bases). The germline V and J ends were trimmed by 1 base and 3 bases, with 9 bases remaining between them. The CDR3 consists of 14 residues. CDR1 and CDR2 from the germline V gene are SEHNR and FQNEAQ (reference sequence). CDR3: CASSLGQGYTEAFF. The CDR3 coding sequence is TGTGCCAGCAGCTTAGGTCAGGGCTACACTGAAGCTTTCTTT.

CDR3 DNA sequence: TGCGCCAGCAGTGGACAGGGGGCCTTAACTGAAGCTTTCTTT. Translated, it gives CASSGQGALTEAFF. The V and J genes are TRBV10-2 and TRBJ1-1, with TRBD1 matching over 10 bases. Germline V gene sequence: CDR1 WSHSY, CDR2 SAAADI. This CDR3 region has 14 residues. Unmatched junction bases numbered 4, after V lost 4 bases and J lost 5 bases.

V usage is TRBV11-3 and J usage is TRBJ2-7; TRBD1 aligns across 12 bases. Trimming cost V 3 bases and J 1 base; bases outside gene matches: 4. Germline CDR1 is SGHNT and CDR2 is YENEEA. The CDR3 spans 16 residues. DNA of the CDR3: TGTGCCAGCAGCTTGGGACAGGGGGCCTTATCCTACGAGCAGTACTTC. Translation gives CASSLGQGALSYEQYF.

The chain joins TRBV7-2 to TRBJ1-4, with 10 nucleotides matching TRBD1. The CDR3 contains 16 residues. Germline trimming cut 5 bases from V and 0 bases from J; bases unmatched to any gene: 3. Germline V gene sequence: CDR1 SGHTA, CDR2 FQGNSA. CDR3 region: CASSPGTGATNEKLFF. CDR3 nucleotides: TGTGCCAGCAGCCCTGGGACAGGGGCAACTAATGAAAAACTGTTTTTT.

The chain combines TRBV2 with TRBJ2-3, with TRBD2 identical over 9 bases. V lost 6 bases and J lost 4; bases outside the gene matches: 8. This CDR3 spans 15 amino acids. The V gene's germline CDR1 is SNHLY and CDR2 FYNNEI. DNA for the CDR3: TGTGCCAGCAGGCCAGGGACTAGCCAGGCAGATACGCAGTATTTT. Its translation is CASRPGTSQADTQYF.

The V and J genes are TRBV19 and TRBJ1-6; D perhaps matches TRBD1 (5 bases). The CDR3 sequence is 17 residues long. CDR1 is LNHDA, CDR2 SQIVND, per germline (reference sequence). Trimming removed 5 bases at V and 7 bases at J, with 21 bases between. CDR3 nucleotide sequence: TGTGCCAGTAGTTCCTCAACGACTGCAGGGAGGAATTCACCCCTCCACTTT. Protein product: CASSSSTTAGRNSPLHF.